This T cell receptor beta chain was sequenced in a study of regulatory T cells in long-lasting Graves disease. Concerning this clonotype itself: Antigen unknown.

The study, taken as a whole, reports: The number of shared public clonotypes was higher in persistent patients (under 3,000) than new patients (roughly 970). The study found TRBV28, TRBJ1-2 and TRBJ2-5 favored in persistent disease. For persistent Graves' patients, TCR diversity was lower than for newly diagnosed ones.

iRepertoire HTBI primers and Arm-PCR of CDR3 regions built TCR beta libraries. Original processing notes: Identified across the samples were 50 to 70 TRBV segments and roughly 13 TRBJ segments. One entry per CDR3 protein results from TCRdb running MiXCR on the multiplex PCR reads. V and J calls and clone size were set by TCRdb, not the authors. Among 700,000 or so distinct CDR3 sequences listed, roughly 30% were seen once. Time point of the sample: persistent/refractory GD, antithyroid drugs over 5 years with positive TRAb. The TCR library was made from RNA extracted from PBMCs. Trimming removed 8 bases at V and 1 base at J, with 14 bases between. In germline, CDR1 is MNHEY, CDR2 SMNVEV (reference sequence). The CDR3 consists of 14 residues.

This chain links TRBV27 with TRBJ1-1; possible D gene TRBD1, 5 bases. The receptor was isolated from a female donor with Graves disease. Sequences were derived from peripheral blood mononuclear cells (PBMCs), sampled when the disease was refractory, from a patient treated with antithyroid drugs. The chain's CDR3 is CASALMGGNTEAFF. DNA of the CDR3: TGTGCCAGCGCCTTGATGGGGGGGAACACTGAAGCTTTCTTT.